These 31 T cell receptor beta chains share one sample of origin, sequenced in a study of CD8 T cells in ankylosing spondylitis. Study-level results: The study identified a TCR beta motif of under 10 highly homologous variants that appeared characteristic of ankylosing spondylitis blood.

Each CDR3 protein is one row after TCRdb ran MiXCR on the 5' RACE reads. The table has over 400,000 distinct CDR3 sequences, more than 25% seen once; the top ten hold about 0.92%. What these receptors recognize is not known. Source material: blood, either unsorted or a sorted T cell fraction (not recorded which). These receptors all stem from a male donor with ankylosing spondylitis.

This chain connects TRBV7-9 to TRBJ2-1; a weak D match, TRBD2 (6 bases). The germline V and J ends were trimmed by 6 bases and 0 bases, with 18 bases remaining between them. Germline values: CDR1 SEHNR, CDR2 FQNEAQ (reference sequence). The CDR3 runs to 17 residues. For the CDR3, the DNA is TGTGCCAGCAGGGGCATTGGCGGGGCCCCCTCCTACAATGAGCAGTTCTTC. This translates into CASRGIGGAPSYNEQFF.

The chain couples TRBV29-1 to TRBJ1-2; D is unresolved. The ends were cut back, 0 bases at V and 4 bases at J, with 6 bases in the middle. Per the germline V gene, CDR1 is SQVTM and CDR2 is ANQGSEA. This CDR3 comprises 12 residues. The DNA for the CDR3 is TGCAGCGTTGAAGACACAGTCTATGGCTACACCTTC. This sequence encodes CSVEDTVYGYTF.

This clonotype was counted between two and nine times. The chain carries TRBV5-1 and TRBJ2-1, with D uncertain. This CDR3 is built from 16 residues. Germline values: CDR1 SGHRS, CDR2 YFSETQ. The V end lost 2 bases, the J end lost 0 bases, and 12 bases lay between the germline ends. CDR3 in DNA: TGCGCCAGCAGCTTCGATGGCCAGAGCTCCTACAATGAGCAGTTCTTC. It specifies CASSFDGQSSYNEQFF.

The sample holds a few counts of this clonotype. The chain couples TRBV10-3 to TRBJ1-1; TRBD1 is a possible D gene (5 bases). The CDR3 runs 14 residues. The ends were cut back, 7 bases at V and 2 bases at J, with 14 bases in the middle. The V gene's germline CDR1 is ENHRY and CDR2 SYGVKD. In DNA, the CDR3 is TGTGCCATCAAACTCCAGGGTGGCAACACTGAAGCTTTCTTT. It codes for CAIKLQGGNTEAFF.

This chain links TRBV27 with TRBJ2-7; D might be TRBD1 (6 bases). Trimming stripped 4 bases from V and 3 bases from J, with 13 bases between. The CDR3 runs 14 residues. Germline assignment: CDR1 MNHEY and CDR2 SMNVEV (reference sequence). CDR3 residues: CASSSGQDLYEQYF. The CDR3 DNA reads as TGTGCCAGCAGTTCGGGACAAGACCTCTACGAGCAGTACTTC.

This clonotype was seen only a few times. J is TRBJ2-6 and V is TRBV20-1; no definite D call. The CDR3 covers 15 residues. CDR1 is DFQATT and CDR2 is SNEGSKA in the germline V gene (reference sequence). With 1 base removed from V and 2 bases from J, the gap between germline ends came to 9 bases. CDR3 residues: CSARVAPPGANVLTF. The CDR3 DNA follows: TGCAGTGCTAGAGTGGCGCCCCCTGGGGCCAACGTCCTGACTTTC.

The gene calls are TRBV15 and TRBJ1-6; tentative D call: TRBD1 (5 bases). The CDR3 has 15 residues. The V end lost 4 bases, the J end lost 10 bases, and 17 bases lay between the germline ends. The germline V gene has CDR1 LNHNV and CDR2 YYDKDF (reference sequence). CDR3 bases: TGTGCCACCAGCACCCTACGGGGGGTCGGATCACCCCTCCACTTT. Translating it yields CATSTLRGVGSPLHF.

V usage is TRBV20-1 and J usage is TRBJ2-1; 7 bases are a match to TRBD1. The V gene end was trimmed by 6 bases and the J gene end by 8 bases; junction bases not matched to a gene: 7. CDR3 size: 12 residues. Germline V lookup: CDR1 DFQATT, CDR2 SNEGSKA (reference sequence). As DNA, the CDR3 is TGCAGTGCAGAGACGGGGACAGATGAGCAGTTCTTC. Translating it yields CSAETGTDEQFF.

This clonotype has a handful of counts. CDR3 nucleotides: TGCGCCAGCAGCTTGACTTCCAGTGGAGGTGCAGATACGCAGTATTTT. Protein product: CASSLTSSGGADTQYF. The chain carries TRBV5-1 and TRBJ2-3; D possibly corresponds to TRBD2 (5 bases). The V end lost 1 base, the J end lost 4 bases, and 16 bases lay between the germline ends. Germline-derived CDR1 and CDR2 are SGHRS and YFSETQ. The CDR3 has 16 amino acids.

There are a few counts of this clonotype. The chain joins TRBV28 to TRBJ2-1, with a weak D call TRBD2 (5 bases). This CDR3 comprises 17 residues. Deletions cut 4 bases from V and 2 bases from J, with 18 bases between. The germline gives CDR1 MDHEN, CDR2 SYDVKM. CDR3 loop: CASSSQTAGLAYNEQFF. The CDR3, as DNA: TGTGCCAGCAGTTCTCAGACTGCGGGCCTCGCCTACAATGAGCAGTTCTTC.

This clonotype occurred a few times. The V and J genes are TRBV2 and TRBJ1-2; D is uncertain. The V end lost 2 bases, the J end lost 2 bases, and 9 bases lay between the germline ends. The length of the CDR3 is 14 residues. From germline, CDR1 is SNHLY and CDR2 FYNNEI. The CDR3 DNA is TGTGCCAGCAGTGAAAACACCGGGAACTATGGCTACACCTTC. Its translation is CASSENTGNYGYTF.

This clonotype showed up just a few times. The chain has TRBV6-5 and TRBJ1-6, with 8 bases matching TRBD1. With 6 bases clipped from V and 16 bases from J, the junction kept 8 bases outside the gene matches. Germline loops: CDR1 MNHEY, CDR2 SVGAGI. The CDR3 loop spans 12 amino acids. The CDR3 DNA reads TGTGCCAGCAGCTCAGTGACAGGGGCTCTCCACTTT. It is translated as CASSSVTGALHF.

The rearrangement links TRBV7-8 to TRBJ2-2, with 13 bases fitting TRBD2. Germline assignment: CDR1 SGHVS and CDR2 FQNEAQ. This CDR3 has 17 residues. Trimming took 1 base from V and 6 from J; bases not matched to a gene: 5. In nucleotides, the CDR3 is TGTGCCAGCAGCTTAGTGGGACTAGCGGGAAGGGCCGGGGAGCTGTTTTTT. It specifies CASSLVGLAGRAGELFF.

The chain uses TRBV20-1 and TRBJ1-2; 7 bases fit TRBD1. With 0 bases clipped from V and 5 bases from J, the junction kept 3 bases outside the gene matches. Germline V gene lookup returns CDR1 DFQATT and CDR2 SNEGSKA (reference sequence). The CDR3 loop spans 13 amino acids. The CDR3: CSARDGTAYGYTF. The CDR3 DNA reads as TGCAGTGCTAGAGATGGGACAGCATATGGCTACACCTTC.

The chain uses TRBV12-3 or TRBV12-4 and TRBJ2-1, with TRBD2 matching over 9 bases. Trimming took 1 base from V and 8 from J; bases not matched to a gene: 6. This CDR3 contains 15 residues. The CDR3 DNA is TGTGCCAGCAGTTTAGGACTAGCGGTCGGGTATGAGCAGTTCTTC. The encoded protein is CASSLGLAVGYEQFF.

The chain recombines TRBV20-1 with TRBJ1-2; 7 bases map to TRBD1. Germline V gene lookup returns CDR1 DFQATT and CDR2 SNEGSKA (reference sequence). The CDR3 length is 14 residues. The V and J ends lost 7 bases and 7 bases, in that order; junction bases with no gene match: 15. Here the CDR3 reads CSVRGAGGKAGYTF. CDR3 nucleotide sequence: TGCAGTGTTCGAGGGGCAGGGGGAAAGGCTGGCTACACCTTC.

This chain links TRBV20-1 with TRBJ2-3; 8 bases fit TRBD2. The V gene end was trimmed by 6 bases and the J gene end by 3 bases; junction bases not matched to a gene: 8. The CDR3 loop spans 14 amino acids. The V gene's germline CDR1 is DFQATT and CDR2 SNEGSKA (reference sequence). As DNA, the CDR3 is TGCAGTGCCCACCTATTAGCGGGAACAGATACGCAGTATTTT. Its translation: CSAHLLAGTDTQYF.

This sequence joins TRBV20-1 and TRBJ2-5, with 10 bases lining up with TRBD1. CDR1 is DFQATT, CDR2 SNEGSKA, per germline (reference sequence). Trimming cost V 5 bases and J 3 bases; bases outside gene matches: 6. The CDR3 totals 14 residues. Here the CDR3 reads CSALGDRGKETQYF. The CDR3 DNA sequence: TGCAGTGCTCTAGGGGACAGGGGCAAAGAGACCCAGTACTTC.

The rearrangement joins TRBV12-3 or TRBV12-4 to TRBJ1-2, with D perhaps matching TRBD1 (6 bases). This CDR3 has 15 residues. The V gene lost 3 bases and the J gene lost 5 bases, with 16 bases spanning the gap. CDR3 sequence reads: CASSFRGDGWYGYTF. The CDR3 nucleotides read TGTGCCAGCAGTTTTAGGGGGGACGGGTGGTATGGCTACACCTTC.

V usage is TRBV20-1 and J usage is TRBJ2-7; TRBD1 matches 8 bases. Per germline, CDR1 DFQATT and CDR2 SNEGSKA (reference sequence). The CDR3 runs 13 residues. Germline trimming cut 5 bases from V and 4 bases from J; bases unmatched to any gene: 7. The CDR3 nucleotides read TGCAGTGCTTCGGACAGGGCTGCATACGAGCAGTACTTC. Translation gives CSASDRAAYEQYF.

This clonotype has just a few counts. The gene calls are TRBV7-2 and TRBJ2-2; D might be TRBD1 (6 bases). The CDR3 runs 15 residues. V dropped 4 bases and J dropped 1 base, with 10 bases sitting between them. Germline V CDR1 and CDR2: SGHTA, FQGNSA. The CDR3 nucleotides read TGTGCCAGCAGCTCATGGACAGAGAACACCGGGGAGCTGTTTTTT. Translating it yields CASSSWTENTGELFF.

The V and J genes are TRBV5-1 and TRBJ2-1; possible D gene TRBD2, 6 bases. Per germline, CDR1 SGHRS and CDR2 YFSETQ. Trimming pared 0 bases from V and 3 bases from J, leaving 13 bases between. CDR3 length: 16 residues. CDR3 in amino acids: CASSLEVGGLYNEQFF. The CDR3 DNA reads TGCGCCAGCAGCTTGGAGGTGGGAGGACTCTACAATGAGCAGTTCTTC.

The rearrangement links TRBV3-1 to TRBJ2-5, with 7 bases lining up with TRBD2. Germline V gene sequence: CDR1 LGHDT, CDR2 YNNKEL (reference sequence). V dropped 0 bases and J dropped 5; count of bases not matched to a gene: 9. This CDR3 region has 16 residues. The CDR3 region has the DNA TGTGCCAGCAGCCAAGATCTTACCGGGCGGGAGGAGACCCAGTACTTC. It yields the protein CASSQDLTGREETQYF.

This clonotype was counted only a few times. The CDR3 nucleotides are TGTGCCAGCTCCCCTGGACAGGGAATGACGAATGCCTACACCTTC. Amino acid sequence: CASSPGQGMTNAYTF. The V call is TRBV18, the J call TRBJ1-2, with 8 bases aligning to TRBD1. CDR1 is KGHSH, CDR2 LQKENI, per germline. The CDR3 covers 15 residues. Germline trimming cut 6 bases from V and 10 bases from J; bases unmatched to any gene: 16.

The CDR3 coding sequence is TGTGCCAGCAGCTTAGCCCCACTTCTAGCGGGAACTAGCAATGAGCAGTTCTTC. Its translation is CASSLAPLLAGTSNEQFF. The gene calls are TRBV7-6 and TRBJ2-1; 9 bases map to TRBD2. Germline loops: CDR1 SGHVS, CDR2 FNYEAQ. With V trimmed by 0 bases and J by 6 bases, 12 bases remained unmatched. The CDR3 spans 18 residues. The variable domain in full, with the rest retrieved from reference TRBV7-6 and TRBJ2-1, is GAGVSQSPRYKVTKRGQDVALRCDPISGHVSLYWYRQALGQGPEFLTYFNYEAQQDKSGLPNDRFSAERPEGSISTLTIQRTEQRDSAMYRCASSLAPLLAGTSNEQFFGPGTRLTVL.

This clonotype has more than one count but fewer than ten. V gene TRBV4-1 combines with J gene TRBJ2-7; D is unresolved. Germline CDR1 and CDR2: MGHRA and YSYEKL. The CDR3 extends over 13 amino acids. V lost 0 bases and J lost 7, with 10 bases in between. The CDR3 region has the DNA TGCGCCAGCAGCCAAGATCTTAAAGGAGAGCAGTACTTC. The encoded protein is CASSQDLKGEQYF.

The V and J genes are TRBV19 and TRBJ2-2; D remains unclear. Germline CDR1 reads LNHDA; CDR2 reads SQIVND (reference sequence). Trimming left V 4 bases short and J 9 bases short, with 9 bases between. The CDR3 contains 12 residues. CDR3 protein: CASSTQTRELFF. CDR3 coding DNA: TGTGCCAGTAGTACCCAGACGCGGGAGCTGTTTTTT.

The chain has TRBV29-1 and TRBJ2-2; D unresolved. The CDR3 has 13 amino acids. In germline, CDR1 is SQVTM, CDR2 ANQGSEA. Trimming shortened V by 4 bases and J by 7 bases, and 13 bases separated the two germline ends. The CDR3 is CSVGAAGVGELFF. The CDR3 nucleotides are TGCAGCGTTGGAGCAGCTGGGGTCGGGGAGCTGTTTTTT.

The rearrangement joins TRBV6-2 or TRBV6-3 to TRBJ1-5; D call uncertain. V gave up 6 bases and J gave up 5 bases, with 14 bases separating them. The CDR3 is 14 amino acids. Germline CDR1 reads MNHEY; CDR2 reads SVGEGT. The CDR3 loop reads CASREMDGYQPQHF. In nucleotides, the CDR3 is TGTGCCAGCAGGGAGATGGACGGTTATCAGCCCCAGCATTTT.

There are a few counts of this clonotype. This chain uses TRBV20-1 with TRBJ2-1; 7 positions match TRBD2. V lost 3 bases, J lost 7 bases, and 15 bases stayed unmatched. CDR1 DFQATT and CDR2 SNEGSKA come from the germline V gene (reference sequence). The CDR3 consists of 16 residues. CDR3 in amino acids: CSASPLRREIGNEQFF. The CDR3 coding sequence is TGCAGTGCTAGCCCCCTTCGGCGGGAGATTGGGAATGAGCAGTTCTTC.

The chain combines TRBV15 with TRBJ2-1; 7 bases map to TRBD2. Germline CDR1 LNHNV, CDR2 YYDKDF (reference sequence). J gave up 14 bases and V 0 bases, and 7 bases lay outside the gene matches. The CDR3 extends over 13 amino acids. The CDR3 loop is CATSRESSGEEFF. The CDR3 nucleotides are TGTGCCACCAGCAGAGAGTCCAGCGGGGAAGAGTTCTTC. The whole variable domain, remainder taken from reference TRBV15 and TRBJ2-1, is DAMVIQNPRYQVTQFGKPVTLSCSQTLNHNVMYWYQQKSSQAPKLLFHYYDKDFNNEADTPDNFQSRRPNTSFCFLDIRSPGLGDTAMYLCATSRESSGEEFFGPGTRLTVL.